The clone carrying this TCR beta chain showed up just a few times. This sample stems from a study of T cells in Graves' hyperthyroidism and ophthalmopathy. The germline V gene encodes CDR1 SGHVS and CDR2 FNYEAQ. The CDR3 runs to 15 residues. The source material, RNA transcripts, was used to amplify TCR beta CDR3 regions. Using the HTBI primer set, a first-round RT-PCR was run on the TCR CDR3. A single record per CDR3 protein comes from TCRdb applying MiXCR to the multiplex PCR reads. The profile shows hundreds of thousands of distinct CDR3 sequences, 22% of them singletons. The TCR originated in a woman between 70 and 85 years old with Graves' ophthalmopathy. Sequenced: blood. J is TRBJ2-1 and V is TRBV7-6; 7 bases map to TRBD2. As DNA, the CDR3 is TGTGCTACCACGAGGCTAGCGGTAAATGGGAATGAGCAGTTCTTC. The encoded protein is CATTRLAVNGNEQFF.